The 13 T cell receptor beta chains below all came from one sample that was sequenced in a study of glioma-infiltrating T cells after dendritic cell vaccination (TCRdb year 2016). The method behind the library was the immunoSEQ multiplex PCR assay. Not all clones reach the TCRdb copy of this immuneACCESS table, which keeps in-frame sequences only. Checked studies attribute under half of the gap to unresolved V genes and leave the rest unexplained. The sample table holds around 73,000 clones, of which over 70% were seen once. The ten top clones hold around 1.9% of the sample. Material: blood, obtained before dendritic cell vaccination. These receptors came from a human donor with glioblastoma.

V usage is TRBV5-1 and J usage is TRBJ2-1; weak D call: TRBD2 (5 bases). CDR1 SGHRS and CDR2 YFSETQ come from the germline V gene. The CDR3 spans 16 residues. The V gene lost 6 bases and the J gene lost 0 bases, with 16 bases spanning the gap. As DNA, the CDR3 is TGCGCCAGCACCCTCCGAGGGTCGAGCTCCTACAATGAGCAGTTCTTC. This gives the protein CASTLRGSSSYNEQFF.

V is TRBV11-3 and J is TRBJ2-7; 10 bases map to TRBD1. The CDR3 is 15 residues long. Germline-derived CDR1 and CDR2 are SGHNT and YENEEA. V shed 4 bases, J shed 2 bases, and the junction held 5 bases outside the gene matches. The CDR3: CASSYGQGVAYEQYF. The CDR3 coding sequence is TGTGCCAGCAGCTACGGACAGGGGGTGGCCTACGAGCAGTACTTC.

The J gene is TRBJ2-1, the V gene TRBV5-4; TRBD2 aligns across 10 bases. The CDR3 is 15 amino acids. Germline CDR1 is SGHNT and CDR2 is YYREEE (reference sequence). The V segment lost 1 base and the J segment 4 bases; nucleotides outside the gene matches: 2. The CDR3 is CASSLTSGAYNEQFF. For the CDR3, the DNA is TGTGCCAGCAGCTTGACTAGCGGGGCATACAATGAGCAGTTCTTC.

V and J are TRBV23-1 and TRBJ2-7, with no clear D. TRBV23-1 is known as an ORF, though its function is uncertain. V lost 1 base to trimming and J lost 6 bases, with 16 bases between them. The CDR3 is 15 amino acids. The CDR3 is CASSQCRVTSSEQYF. The CDR3 DNA is TGCGCCAGCAGTCAATGCCGGGTGACCTCTAGCGAGCAGTACTTC.

The rearrangement uses TRBV28 and TRBJ2-1; tentative D call: TRBD1 (5 bases). The CDR3 covers 14 residues. Germline CDR1 MDHEN, CDR2 SYDVKM. With 7 bases removed from V and 8 bases from J, the gap between germline ends came to 18 bases. CDR3 sequence: CASIRDSFIHEQFF. CDR3 in DNA: TGTGCCAGCATTAGAGACAGCTTCATCCATGAGCAGTTCTTC.

This chain joins TRBV9 and TRBJ2-2; D unclear. CDR3 length equals 12 residues. Trimming removed 4 bases from V and 4 bases from J, with 5 bases in between. From germline, CDR1 is SGDLS and CDR2 YYNGEE. The CDR3 protein is CASSFSTGELFF. The CDR3 DNA follows: TGTGCCAGCAGCTTCTCCACCGGGGAGCTGTTTTTT.

The J gene is TRBJ1-4, the V gene TRBV7-8; the D gene is possibly TRBD1 (6 bases). V was pared by 5 bases and J by 8 bases, with 9 bases between. This CDR3 has 12 amino acids. Per germline, CDR1 SGHVS and CDR2 FQNEAQ. DNA of the CDR3: TGTGCCAGCAGCCTCGGGACAGAAAAACTGTTTTTT. This codes for CASSLGTEKLFF.

In its sample, this clone was seen once. The chain joins TRBV15 to TRBJ2-5; tentatively, D is TRBD1 (6 bases). This CDR3 spans 16 amino acids. V gave up 6 bases and J gave up 4 bases, with 21 bases separating them. Per germline, CDR1 LNHNV and CDR2 YYDKDF (reference sequence). In DNA, the CDR3 is TGTGCCACCAGAGAAGAGCCCACCAGGGGATTAGAGACCCAGTACTTC. Protein product: CATREEPTRGLETQYF.

This chain links TRBV6-5 with TRBJ2-7, with 7 bases that match TRBD1. CDR1 and CDR2 from the germline V gene are MNHEY and SVGAGI. Trimming at V came to 3 bases and at J to 6 bases, leaving 5 bases not matched to a gene. This CDR3 has 13 amino acids. CDR3 amino acids: CASSYSTGSEQYV. CDR3 nucleotide sequence: TGTGCCAGCAGTTATTCGACAGGGTCCGAGCAGTACGTC.

The chain employs TRBV15 and TRBJ2-3, with D possibly TRBD1 on 6 matching bases. The germline V gene encodes CDR1 LNHNV and CDR2 YYDKDF (reference sequence). V shed 0 bases and J shed 4 bases, with 14 bases lying between them. This CDR3 is built from 16 residues. For the CDR3, the DNA is TGTGCCACCAGCAGAGATCAGGGGTTGGTTGCAGATACGCAGTATTTT. It specifies CATSRDQGLVADTQYF.

The V call is TRBV5-6, the J call TRBJ1-2; a weak D match, TRBD1 (5 bases). The CDR3 covers 17 residues. V lost 2 bases and J lost 8, with 25 bases in between. CDR1 is SGHDT and CDR2 is YYEEEE in the germline V gene. As DNA, the CDR3 is TGTGCCAGCAGCTTACCCATATGGGGGGTTAAGGGCCGGGGCTACACCTTC. This sequence encodes CASSLPIWGVKGRGYTF.

The V gene is TRBV5-1, the J gene TRBJ2-3; 9 bases match TRBD2. Germline CDR1 SGHRS, CDR2 YFSETQ. Losses at the gene ends were 4 bases for V and 1 base for J; bases not matched to a gene: 19. The CDR3 has 20 amino acids. CDR3 in amino acids: CASSKAPGGTSMRGTDTQYF. DNA for the CDR3: TGCGCCAGCAGCAAGGCCCCGGGTGGGACTAGCATGCGGGGCACAGATACGCAGTATTTT.

V is TRBV4-1 and J is TRBJ1-2; 9 bases fit TRBD1. The CDR3 runs to 14 residues. V lost 0 bases to trimming and J lost 4 bases; unmatched junction nucleotides: 0. The germline V gene has CDR1 MGHRA and CDR2 YSYEKL. The CDR3 DNA reads TGCGCCAGCAGCCAAGAGGGACAGGGCTATGGCTACACCTTC. It translates to CASSQEGQGYGYTF.